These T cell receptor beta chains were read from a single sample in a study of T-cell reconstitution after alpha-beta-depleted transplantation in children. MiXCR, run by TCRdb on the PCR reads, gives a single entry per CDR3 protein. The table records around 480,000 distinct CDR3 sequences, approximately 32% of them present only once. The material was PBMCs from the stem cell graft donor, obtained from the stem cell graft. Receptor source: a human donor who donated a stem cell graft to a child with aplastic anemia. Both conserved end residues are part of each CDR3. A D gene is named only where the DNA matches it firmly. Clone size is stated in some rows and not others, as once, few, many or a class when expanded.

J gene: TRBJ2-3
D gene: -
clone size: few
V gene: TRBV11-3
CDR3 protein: CASSLGSGTDTQYF
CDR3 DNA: TGTGCCAGCAGCTTAGGTAGCGGAACAGATACGCAGTATTTT

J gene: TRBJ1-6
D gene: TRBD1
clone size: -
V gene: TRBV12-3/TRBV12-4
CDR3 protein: CASSHRGWDSPLHF
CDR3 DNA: TGTGCCAGCAGCCACAGGGGCTGGGATTCACCCCTCCACTTT

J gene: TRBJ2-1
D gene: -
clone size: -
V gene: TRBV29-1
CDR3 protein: CSVDADPGSNEQFF
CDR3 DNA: TGCAGCGTTGACGCCGACCCTGGGTCCAATGAGCAGTTCTTC

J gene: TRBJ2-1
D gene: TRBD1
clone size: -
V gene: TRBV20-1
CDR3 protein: CCASNRDRHPYNEQFF
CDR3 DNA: TGCTGTGCTTCGAACCGGGACAGGCATCCCTACAATGAGCAGTTCTTC

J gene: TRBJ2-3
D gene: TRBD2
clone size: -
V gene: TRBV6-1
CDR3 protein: CASLSGRPGRDTQYF
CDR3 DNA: TGTGCCAGCTTGAGCGGGAGGCCCGGGAGAGATACGCAGTATTTT

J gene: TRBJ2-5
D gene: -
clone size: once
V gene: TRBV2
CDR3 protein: CASSETGTSVETQYF
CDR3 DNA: TGTGCCAGCAGTGAGACGGGGACTTCAGTAGAGACCCAGTACTTC

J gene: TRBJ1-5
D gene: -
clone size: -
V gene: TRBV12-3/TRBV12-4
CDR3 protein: CASSKGHGRNQPQHF
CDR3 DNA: TGTGCCAGCAGCAAGGGTCACGGTCGCAATCAGCCCCAGCATTTT

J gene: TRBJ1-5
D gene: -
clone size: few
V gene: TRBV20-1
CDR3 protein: CSASIGEGQPQHF
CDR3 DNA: TGCAGTGCTAGTATTGGGGAGGGTCAGCCCCAGCATTTT

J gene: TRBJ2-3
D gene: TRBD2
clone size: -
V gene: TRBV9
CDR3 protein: CASSVGTSDHTQYF
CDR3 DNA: TGTGCCAGCAGCGTAGGCACTAGCGATCATACGCAGTATTTT

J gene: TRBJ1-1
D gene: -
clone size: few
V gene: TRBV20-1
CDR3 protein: CSAAEDRNTEAFF
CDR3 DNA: TGCAGTGCTGCAGAGGACAGAAACACTGAAGCTTTCTTT

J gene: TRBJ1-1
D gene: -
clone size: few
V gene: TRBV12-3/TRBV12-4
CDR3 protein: CASSPSRGDATEAFF
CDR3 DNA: TGTGCCAGCAGTCCCTCCCGGGGGGACGCCACTGAAGCTTTCTTT

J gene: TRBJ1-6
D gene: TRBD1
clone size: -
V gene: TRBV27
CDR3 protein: CASSIIGDRGLNNSPLHF
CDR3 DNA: TGTGCCAGCAGTATCATAGGGGACAGGGGGCTGAATAATTCACCCCTCCACTTT

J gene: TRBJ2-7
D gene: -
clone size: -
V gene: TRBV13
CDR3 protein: CASSLESDDEQYF
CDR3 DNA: TGTGCCAGCAGCTTAGAGAGCGACGACGAGCAGTACTTC